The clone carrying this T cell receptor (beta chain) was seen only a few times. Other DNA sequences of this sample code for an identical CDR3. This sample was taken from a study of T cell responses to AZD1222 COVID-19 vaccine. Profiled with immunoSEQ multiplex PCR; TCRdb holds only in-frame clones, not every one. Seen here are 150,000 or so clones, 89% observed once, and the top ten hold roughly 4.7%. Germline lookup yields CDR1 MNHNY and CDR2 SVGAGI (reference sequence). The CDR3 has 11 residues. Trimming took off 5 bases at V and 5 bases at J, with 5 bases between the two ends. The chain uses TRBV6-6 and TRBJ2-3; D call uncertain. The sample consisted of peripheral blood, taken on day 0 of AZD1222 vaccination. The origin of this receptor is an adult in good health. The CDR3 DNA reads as TGTGCCAGCAGTCGGCGAGATACGCAGTATTTT. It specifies CASSRRDTQYF.